This TCR beta chain is from a study of blood T cell repertoires in COVID-19. Study summary: From the United States, Italy and Spain came samples of acute and convalescent COVID-19.

The junction had 12 bases not matched to a gene; V was cut back by 7 bases and J by 4 bases. CDR1 and CDR2 from the germline V gene are WNHNN and SYGVQD (reference sequence). The CDR3 spans 15 residues. This clone was seen just once. Original data processing: Amplification of reference gene primers provided the estimated nucleated cell counts. Repertoires were generated with immunoSEQ multiplex PCR, while TCRdb's copy carries only in-frame clones and drops some. The V and J calls and clone size are taken from that table; D and trimming were inferred from the DNA. The profile shows approximately 390,000 clones, roughly 90% of them singletons.

This receptor was identified in a young man with active or convalescent COVID-19. Specimen: peripheral blood. The chain uses TRBV10-1 and TRBJ1-2, with 7 bases matching TRBD1. The CDR3 DNA is TGCGCCAGCATCTTTGCTAGGGGGCCCTCCTATGGCTACACCTTC. Residues: CASIFARGPSYGYTF.